This T cell receptor beta chain was obtained from a study of T cells after yellow fever vaccination. Across the study: It was SMART-Seq v4 Ultra Low Input that prepared the fractions with low cell numbers.

As regards this clonotype: What it binds is unknown.

Template switching with 5'RACE generated the TCR cDNA and added a universal primer site and UMIs. One entry per CDR3 protein results from TCRdb running MiXCR on the 5' RACE reads. The repertoire includes more than 350,000 distinct CDR3 sequences, approximately 10% of them detected once, and roughly 18% sits in the top ten. Looked up from germline, CDR1 is SEHNR and CDR2 is FQNEAQ (reference sequence). The CDR3 extends over 15 amino acids. Trimming took 3 bases from V and 1 from J, leaving 12 bases between them. Regarding the study as a whole: Subsequent booster samples again held most clones from primary vaccination (roughly 96% CD4, roughly 90% CD8). Within FACS-sorted repertoires, abundant clonotypes contaminating from the bulk population could be present.

This receptor was taken from a man between 18 and 29 years old who received the YFV17D yellow fever vaccine. The sample in question was PBMCs, obtained on the day of the first yellow fever vaccination. The chain joins TRBV7-9 to TRBJ1-1, with a tentative D call TRBD1 (5 bases). CDR3 in DNA: TGTGCCAGCAGCTTGAGACAGACGAAGAACACTGAAGCTTTCTTT. This encodes CASSLRQTKNTEAFF.